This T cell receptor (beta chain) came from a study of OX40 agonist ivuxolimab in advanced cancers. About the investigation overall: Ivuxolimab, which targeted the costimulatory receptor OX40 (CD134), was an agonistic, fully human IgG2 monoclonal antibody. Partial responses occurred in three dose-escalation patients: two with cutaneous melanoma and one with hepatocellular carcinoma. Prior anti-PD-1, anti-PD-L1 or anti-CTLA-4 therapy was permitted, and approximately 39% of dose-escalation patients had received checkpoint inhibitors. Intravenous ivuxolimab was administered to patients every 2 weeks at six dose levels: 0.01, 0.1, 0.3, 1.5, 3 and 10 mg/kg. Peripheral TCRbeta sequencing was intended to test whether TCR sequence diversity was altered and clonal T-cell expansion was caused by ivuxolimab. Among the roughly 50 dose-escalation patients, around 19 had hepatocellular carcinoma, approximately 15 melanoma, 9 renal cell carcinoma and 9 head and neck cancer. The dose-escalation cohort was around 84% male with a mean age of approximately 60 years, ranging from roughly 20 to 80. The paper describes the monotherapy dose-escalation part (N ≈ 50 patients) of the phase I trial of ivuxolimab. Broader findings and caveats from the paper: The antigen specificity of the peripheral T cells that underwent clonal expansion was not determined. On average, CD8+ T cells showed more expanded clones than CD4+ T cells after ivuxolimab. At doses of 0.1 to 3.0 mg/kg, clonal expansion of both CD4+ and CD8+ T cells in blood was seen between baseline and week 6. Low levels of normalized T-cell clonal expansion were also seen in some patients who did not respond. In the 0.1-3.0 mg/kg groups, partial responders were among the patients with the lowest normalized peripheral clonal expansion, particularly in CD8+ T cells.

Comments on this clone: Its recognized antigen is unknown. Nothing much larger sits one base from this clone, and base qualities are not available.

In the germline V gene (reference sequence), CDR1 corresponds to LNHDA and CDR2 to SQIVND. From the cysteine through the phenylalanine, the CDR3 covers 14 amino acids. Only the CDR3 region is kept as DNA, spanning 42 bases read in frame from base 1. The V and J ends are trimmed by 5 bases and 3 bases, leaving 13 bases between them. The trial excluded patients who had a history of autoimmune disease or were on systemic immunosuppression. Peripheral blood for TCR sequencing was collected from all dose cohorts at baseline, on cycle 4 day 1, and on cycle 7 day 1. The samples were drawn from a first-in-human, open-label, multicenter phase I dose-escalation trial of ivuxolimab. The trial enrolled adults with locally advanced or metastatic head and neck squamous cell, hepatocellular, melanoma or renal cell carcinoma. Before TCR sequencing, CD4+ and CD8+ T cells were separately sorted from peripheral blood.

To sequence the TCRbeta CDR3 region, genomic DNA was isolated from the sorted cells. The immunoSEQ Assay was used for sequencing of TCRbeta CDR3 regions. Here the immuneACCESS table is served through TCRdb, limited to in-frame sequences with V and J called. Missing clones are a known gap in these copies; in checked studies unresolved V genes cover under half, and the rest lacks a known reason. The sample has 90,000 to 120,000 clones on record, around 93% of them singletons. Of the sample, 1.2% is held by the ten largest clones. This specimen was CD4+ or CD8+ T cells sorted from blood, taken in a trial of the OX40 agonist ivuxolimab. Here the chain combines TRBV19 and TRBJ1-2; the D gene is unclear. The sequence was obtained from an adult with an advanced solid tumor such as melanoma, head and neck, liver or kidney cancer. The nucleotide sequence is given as TGTGCCAGTAGTCGGTCGCGGATGGACTATGGCTACACCTTC. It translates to CASSRSRMDYGYTF.